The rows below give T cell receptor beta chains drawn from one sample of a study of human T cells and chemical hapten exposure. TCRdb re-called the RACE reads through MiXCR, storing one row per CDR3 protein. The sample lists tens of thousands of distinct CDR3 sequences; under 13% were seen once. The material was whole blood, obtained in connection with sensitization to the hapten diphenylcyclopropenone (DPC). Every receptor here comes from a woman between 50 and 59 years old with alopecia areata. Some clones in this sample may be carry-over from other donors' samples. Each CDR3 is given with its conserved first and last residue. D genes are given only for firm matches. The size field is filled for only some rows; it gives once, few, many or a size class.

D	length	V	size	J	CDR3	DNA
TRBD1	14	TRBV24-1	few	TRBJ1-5	CATRDRASNQPQHF	TGTGCCACCAGGGACAGGGCTAGCAATCAGCCCCAGCATTTT
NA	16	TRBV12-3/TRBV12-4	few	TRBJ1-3	CASTEPGPNSGNTIYF	TGTGCCAGCACTGAACCGGGACCCAACTCTGGAAACACCATATATTTT
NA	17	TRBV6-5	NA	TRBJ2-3	CASSKRRGGGLGDTQYF	TGTGCCAGCAGCAAGCGCCGGGGCGGCGGATTGGGAGATACGCAGTATTTT
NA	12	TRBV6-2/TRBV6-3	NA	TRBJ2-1	CATTPQTHEQFF	TGTGCCACTACTCCTCAGACCCATGAGCAGTTCTTC
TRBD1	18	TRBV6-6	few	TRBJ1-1	CASSSQTPGTGSYTEAFF	TGTGCCAGCAGTTCCCAAACCCCCGGGACAGGCAGCTACACTGAAGCTTTCTTT
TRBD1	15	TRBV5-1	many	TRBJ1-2	CASRHLQGAEDGYTF	TGCGCCAGCAGGCACCTACAGGGGGCTGAGGATGGCTACACCTTC
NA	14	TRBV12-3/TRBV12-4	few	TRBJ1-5	CASSLGGANQPQHF	TGTGCCAGCAGTTTAGGAGGGGCCAATCAGCCCCAGCATTTT
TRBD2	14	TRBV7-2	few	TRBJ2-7	CASSSGLARREQYF	TGTGCCAGCAGTTCAGGACTAGCGAGACGCGAGCAGTACTTC
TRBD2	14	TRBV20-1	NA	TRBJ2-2	CSARASGNKWELFF	TGCAGTGCTAGAGCTAGCGGGAACAAGTGGGAGCTGTTTTTT
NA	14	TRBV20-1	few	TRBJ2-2	CSAKYPRGDGELFF	TGCAGTGCTAAGTACCCGAGGGGTGACGGGGAGCTGTTTTTT
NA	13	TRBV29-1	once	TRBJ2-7	CSVEVETHYEQYF	TGCAGCGTTGAAGTAGAAACACATTACGAGCAGTACTTC
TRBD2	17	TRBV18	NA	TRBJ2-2	CASSPPGLASNTGELFF	TGTGCCAGCTCACCCCCGGGACTAGCGAGCAACACCGGGGAGCTGTTTTTT
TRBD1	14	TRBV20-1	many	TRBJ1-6	CSASGTGDNSPLHF	TGCAGTGCTAGCGGGACAGGGGATAATTCACCCCTCCACTTT
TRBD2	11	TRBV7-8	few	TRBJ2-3	CAAGGSDTQYF	TGTGCTGCGGGAGGGTCAGATACGCAGTATTTT
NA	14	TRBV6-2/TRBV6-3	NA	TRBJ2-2	CASSTNLQTGELFF	TGTGCCAGCAGTACTAATCTCCAGACCGGGGAGCTGTTTTTT
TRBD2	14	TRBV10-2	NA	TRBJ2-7	CASSEWTSGLEQYF	TGCGCCAGCAGTGAGTGGACTAGCGGACTCGAGCAGTACTTC
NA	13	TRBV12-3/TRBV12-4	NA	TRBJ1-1	CASSQDSYTEAFF	TGTGCCAGCAGCCAGGACAGTTACACTGAAGCTTTCTTT
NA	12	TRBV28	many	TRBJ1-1	CASGTVNTEAFF	TGTGCCAGCGGGACGGTGAACACTGAAGCTTTCTTT
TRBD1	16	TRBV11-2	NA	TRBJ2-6	CASEGARLSGANVLTF	TGTGCCAGCGAGGGGGCAAGGCTGTCTGGGGCCAACGTCCTGACTTTC
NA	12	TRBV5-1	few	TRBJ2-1	CASSGPQGLRFF	TGCGCCAGCAGCGGGCCTCAGGGACTCCGGTTCTTC
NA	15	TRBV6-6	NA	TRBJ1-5	CASSYSNGRGQPQHF	TGTGCCAGCAGTTACTCGAATGGAAGGGGTCAGCCCCAGCATTTT
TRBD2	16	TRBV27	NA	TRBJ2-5	CASSSGRSGYQETQYF	TGTGCCAGCAGTTCCGGGCGTAGCGGGTACCAAGAGACCCAGTACTTC
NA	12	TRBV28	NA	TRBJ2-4	CARWLAKNIQYF	TGTGCCCGATGGTTAGCCAAAAACATTCAGTACTTC
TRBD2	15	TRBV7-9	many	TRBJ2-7	CASSLIAGGPYEQYF	TGTGCCAGCAGCTTAATAGCGGGAGGGCCCTACGAGCAGTACTTC
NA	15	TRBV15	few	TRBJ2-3	CATSRGRLGTDTQYF	TGTGCCACCAGCAGAGGCCGACTAGGCACAGATACGCAGTATTTT
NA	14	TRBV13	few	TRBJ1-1	CASSLARVRAEAFF	TGTGCCAGCAGCTTAGCCAGGGTGAGGGCTGAAGCTTTCTTT
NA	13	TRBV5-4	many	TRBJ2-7	CASSLVQGYEQYF	TGTGCCAGCAGCTTGGTGCAGGGCTACGAGCAGTACTTC
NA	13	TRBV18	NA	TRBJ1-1	CASSPRRGTEAFF	TGTGCCAGCTCACCGCGCCGAGGCACTGAAGCTTTCTTT
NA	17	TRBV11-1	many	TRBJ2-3	CASSLGRYPRDPDTQYF	TGTGCCAGCAGCTTGGGTCGTTACCCACGGGACCCAGATACGCAGTATTTT
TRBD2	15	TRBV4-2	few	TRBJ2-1	CASSQVAGTYNEQFF	TGTGCCAGCAGCCAAGTAGCGGGAACCTACAATGAGCAGTTCTTC
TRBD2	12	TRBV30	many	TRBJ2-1	CACRLAGGEQFF	TGTGCCTGTAGACTAGCGGGAGGCGAGCAGTTCTTC
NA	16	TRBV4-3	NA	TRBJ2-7	CASSQAAGSGTYEQYF	TGCGCCAGCAGCCAAGCCGCTGGTAGCGGTACCTACGAGCAGTACTTC
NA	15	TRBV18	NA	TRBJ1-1	CASSSGVAGITEAFF	TGTGCCAGCTCGTCGGGGGTGGCGGGGATCACTGAAGCTTTCTTT
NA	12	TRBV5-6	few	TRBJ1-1	CASNRRGSEAFF	TGTGCCAGCAATAGGCGGGGGTCTGAAGCTTTCTTT
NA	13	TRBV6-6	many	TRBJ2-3	CASSYSGADTQYF	TGTGCCAGCAGTTACTCGGGGGCGGATACGCAGTATTTT
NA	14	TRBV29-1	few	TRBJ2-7	CSVVPGFSAYEQYF	TGCAGCGTTGTCCCGGGATTTAGCGCCTACGAGCAGTACTTC
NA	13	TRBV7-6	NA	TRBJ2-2	CASSRKDTGELFF	TGTGCCAGCAGCCGGAAAGACACCGGGGAGCTGTTTTTT
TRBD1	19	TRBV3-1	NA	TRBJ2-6	CASSRLAGQGASGANVLTF	TGTGCCAGCAGCCGCCTGGCGGGACAGGGGGCATCTGGGGCCAACGTCCTGACTTTC
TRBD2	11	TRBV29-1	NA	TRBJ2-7	CSVATSGEQYF	TGCAGCGTTGCTACTAGCGGCGAGCAGTACTTC
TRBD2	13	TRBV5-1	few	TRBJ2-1	CASSPGSGRSKFF	TGCGCCAGCAGCCCCGGCAGCGGGAGGTCCAAGTTCTTC
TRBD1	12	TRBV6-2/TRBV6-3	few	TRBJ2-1	CASTPEGAEQFF	TGTGCCAGCACCCCTGAGGGGGCTGAGCAGTTCTTC
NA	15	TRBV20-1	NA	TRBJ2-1	CSADYSLSSYNEQFF	TGCAGTGCCGACTACTCCCTATCTTCCTACAATGAGCAGTTCTTC
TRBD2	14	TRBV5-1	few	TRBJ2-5	CASSTTSGQQTQYF	TGCGCCAGCAGCACAACTAGCGGGCAGCAGACCCAGTACTTC
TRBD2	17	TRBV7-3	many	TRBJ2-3	CASSLSSSGVPLDTQYF	TGTGCCAGCAGCTTAAGCAGTAGCGGGGTCCCCTTGGATACGCAGTATTTT
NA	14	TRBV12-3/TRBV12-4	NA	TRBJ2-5	CASSSGHKQETQYF	TGTGCCAGCAGTTCGGGACACAAACAAGAGACCCAGTACTTC
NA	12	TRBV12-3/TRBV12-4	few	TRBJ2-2	CASTIGPGELFF	TGTGCCAGCACCATTGGACCCGGGGAGCTGTTTTTT
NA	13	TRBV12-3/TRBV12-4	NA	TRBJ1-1	CASSFALNTEAFF	TGTGCCAGCAGTTTTGCCCTGAACACTGAAGCTTTCTTT
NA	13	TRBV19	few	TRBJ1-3	CASTKGWRDTIYF	TGTGCCAGTACCAAAGGATGGAGAGACACCATATATTTT
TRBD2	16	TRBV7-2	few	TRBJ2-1	CASSLTRTSVGNEQFF	TGTGCCAGCAGCTTAACCCGGACTAGCGTGGGAAATGAGCAGTTCTTC
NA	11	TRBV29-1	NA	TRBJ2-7	CSCGSRIEQYF	TGCAGCTGCGGGTCCCGGATCGAGCAGTACTTC
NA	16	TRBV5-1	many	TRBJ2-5	CASSLVAGHGGETQYF	TGCGCCAGCAGCTTGGTTGCGGGGCATGGGGGAGAGACCCAGTACTTC